The 31 T cell receptor beta chains below all came from one sample that was sequenced in a study of blood T cell repertoires in COVID-19. The assay was immunoSEQ multiplex PCR, and TCRdb's table has in-frame clones only and misses some. The profile shows about 160,000 clones, more than 90% of them singletons. Material for sequencing was peripheral blood. The origin of the receptors is a man between 45 and 60 years old with acute or convalescent COVID-19.

This rearrangement joins TRBV6-5 to TRBJ1-1; 8 nucleotides agree with TRBD1. The CDR3 runs 14 residues. J was trimmed by 1 base and V by 6 bases; bases with no gene match: 4. Germline loops: CDR1 MNHEY, CDR2 SVGAGI. The CDR3 reads CASSKDRGNTEAFF. The CDR3 DNA is TGTGCCAGCAGCAAAGACAGGGGGAACACTGAAGCTTTCTTT.

V usage is TRBV10-2 and J usage is TRBJ2-3, with TRBD2 matching over 8 bases. After removal of 0 bases from V and 2 bases from J, the junction contained 4 bases not matched to a gene. The CDR3 totals 16 residues. CDR1 is WSHSY and CDR2 is SAAADI in the germline V gene. CDR3 nucleotides: TGCGCCAGCAGTGAGTCAGTAGCGGGGTTCACAGATACGCAGTATTTT. Protein sequence: CASSESVAGFTDTQYF.

V and J are TRBV19 and TRBJ2-3; TRBD1 aligns across 7 bases. With 5 bases clipped from V and 8 bases from J, the junction kept 16 bases outside the gene matches. Germline assignment: CDR1 LNHDA and CDR2 SQIVND (reference sequence). There are 16 residues in the CDR3. CDR3 residues: CASSVSRDRPQGTQYF. Written as DNA, the CDR3 is TGTGCCAGTAGTGTGTCCCGGGACAGACCACAGGGTACGCAGTATTTT.

The chain recombines TRBV11-1 with TRBJ2-7; D call uncertain. The CDR3 runs to 16 residues. Germline loops: CDR1 SGHAT, CDR2 FQDESV (reference sequence). The V end was cut by 2 bases, the J end by 0 bases, with 14 bases between. CDR3 sequence: CASSLRLGRNSYEQYV. The CDR3 coding sequence is TGTGCCAGCAGCTTAAGGCTGGGCAGAAACTCCTACGAGCAGTACGTC.

The J gene is TRBJ2-2, the V gene TRBV7-3, with 10 bases fitting TRBD1. The V gene end was trimmed by 4 bases and the J gene end by 6 bases; junction bases not matched to a gene: 11. CDR1 is SGHTA and CDR2 is FQGTGA in the germline V gene. The CDR3 totals 17 residues. In nucleotides, the CDR3 is TGTGCCAGCAGCTCATCCGGGACAGGGGCGAGAGCCGGGGAGCTGTTTTTT. It yields the protein CASSSSGTGARAGELFF.

This chain connects TRBV29-1 to TRBJ2-3; TRBD2 matches at 7 bases. The CDR3 is 12 amino acids. V dropped 4 bases and J dropped 6; count of bases not matched to a gene: 4. CDR1 and CDR2 (germline): SQVTM, ANQGSEA. The CDR3 loop is CSVGDGRDTQYF. The DNA of the CDR3 is TGCAGCGTTGGAGACGGGAGGGATACGCAGTATTTT.

This chain links TRBV10-3 with TRBJ2-4; 9 nucleotides match TRBD2. With V trimmed by 3 bases and J by 3 bases, 6 bases remained unmatched. CDR3 length: 16 amino acids. CDR1 and CDR2 from the germline V gene are ENHRY and SYGVKD. In DNA form, the CDR3 reads TGTGCCATCAGTGATTGGGAAGCGGGGGGCAAAAACATTCAGTACTTC. This translates into CAISDWEAGGKNIQYF.

This chain links TRBV21-1 with TRBJ2-7; the D call of TRBD2 is as the table states it, not checked on the DNA. TRBV21-1 counts as a pseudogene. This CDR3 is 17 amino acids long. CDR3 sequence reads: CASSKAPTSGGAGEQYV. CDR3 nucleotide sequence: TGTGCCAGCAGCAAAGCCCCGACTAGCGGGGGGGCGGGCGAGCAGTACGTC.

The genes are TRBV6-5 and TRBJ2-7; D may be TRBD2 (6 bases). Germline CDR1 is MNHEY and CDR2 is SVGAGI. Trimming cost V 1 base and J 6 bases, with 13 bases left between them. The CDR3 runs to 14 residues. CDR3 residues: CASSYWQGGSEQYF. The CDR3 DNA sequence: TGTGCCAGCAGTTACTGGCAGGGAGGTAGCGAGCAGTACTTC.

The chain couples TRBV21-1 to TRBJ1-6. TRBV21-1 is a known pseudogene. The CDR3 contains 18 residues. The CDR3 region is CASSGLISGGRNNSPLHF. As DNA, the CDR3 is TGTGCCAGCAGCGGCCTGATTTCGGGGGGCAGGAATAATTCACCCCTCCACTTT.

The rearrangement links TRBV5-8 to TRBJ1-5; no firm D call. Germline CDR1 and CDR2: SGHTS and YDEGEE. Trimming removed 0 bases from V and 2 bases from J, with 15 bases in between. The CDR3 runs to 17 residues. The CDR3 here is CASSLVVSVTGNQPQHF. The CDR3, as DNA: TGTGCCAGCAGCTTGGTTGTGAGTGTTACAGGCAATCAGCCCCAGCATTTT.

V usage is TRBV4-1 and J usage is TRBJ1-3, with TRBD1 matching 7 bases. Germline CDR1 is MGHRA and CDR2 is YSYEKL. The length of the CDR3 is 14 residues. J was trimmed by 8 bases and V by 1 base; bases with no gene match: 5. CDR3 protein: CASSQAGTADTIYF. Written as DNA, the CDR3 is TGCGCCAGCAGCCAAGCTGGGACAGCTGACACCATATATTTT.

V gene TRBV24-1 combines with J gene TRBJ2-2; TRBD1 agrees at 11 bases. Trimming cost V 2 bases and J 6 bases; bases outside gene matches: 4. Per germline, CDR1 KGHDR and CDR2 SFDVKD. The length of the CDR3 is 16 residues. For the CDR3, the DNA is TGTGCCACCAGTGATTGGACAGGGGGCATCGCCGGGGAGCTGTTTTTT. Its protein product is CATSDWTGGIAGELFF.

CDR3 loop: CASSHRGNQPQHF. For the CDR3, the DNA is TGTGCCAGCAGCCATCGGGGGAATCAGCCCCAGCATTTT. The chain has TRBV6-5 and TRBJ1-5; D is possibly TRBD1 (5 bases). There are 13 residues in the CDR3. V lost 6 bases and J lost 4, with 10 bases in between. Germline loops: CDR1 MNHEY, CDR2 SVGAGI.

The chain joins TRBV7-2 to TRBJ1-1, with D unclear. Germline V CDR1 and CDR2: SGHTA, FQGNSA. The CDR3 is made up of 12 amino acids. V lost 1 base and J 6 bases, leaving 6 bases between the germline ends. Here the CDR3 reads CASSLGWPEAFF. The CDR3 DNA reads as TGTGCCAGCAGCTTAGGGTGGCCTGAAGCTTTCTTT.

V and J are TRBV2 and TRBJ1-4; the match to TRBD1 covers 9 bases. The CDR3 has 14 residues. Germline V CDR1 and CDR2: SNHLY, FYNNEI. V was clipped by 6 bases and J by 7 bases; unmatched bases: 6. The CDR3 DNA sequence: TGTGCCAGCAGAATGACAGGGGGAGGTGAAAAACTGTTTTTT. Translating gives CASRMTGGGEKLFF.

This sequence joins TRBV7-9 and TRBJ1-6; D unresolved. CDR1 SEHNR and CDR2 FQNEAQ come from the germline V gene (reference sequence). Deletions cut 1 base from V and 2 bases from J, with 6 bases between. The CDR3 runs 15 residues. DNA of the CDR3: TGTGCCAGCAGCTTAGGCGGAGCCTATAATTCACCCCTCCACTTT. Translation: CASSLGGAYNSPLHF.

This chain joins TRBV9 and TRBJ2-5, with 16 bases identical to TRBD2. Looked up from germline, CDR1 is SGDLS and CDR2 is YYNGEE. This CDR3 is 15 amino acids long. Germline trimming cut 0 bases from V and 9 bases from J; bases unmatched to any gene: 2. The CDR3 nucleotides read TGTGCCAGCAGCGTAGGGGGACTAGCGGGAGGGTCCCAGTACTTC. This gives the protein CASSVGGLAGGSQYF.

The CDR3 protein is CATSRGFVGAIYEQFF. CDR3 coding DNA: TGTGCCACCAGCAGAGGGTTTGTGGGAGCGATCTATGAGCAGTTCTTC. The chain has TRBV15 and TRBJ2-1, with D maybe TRBD2 (5 bases). Trimming cost V 1 base and J 8 bases, with 18 bases left between them. This CDR3 has 16 residues. The germline V gene encodes CDR1 LNHNV and CDR2 YYDKDF (reference sequence).

This chain connects TRBV11-3 to TRBJ1-6, with unresolved D. The CDR3 length is 16 residues. The germline gives CDR1 SGHNT, CDR2 YENEEA. The V end was cut by 2 bases, the J end by 0 bases, with 8 bases between. As DNA, the CDR3 is TGTGCCAGCAGCTTAAATGGGAGCTCCTATAATTCACCCCTCCACTTT. Translated: CASSLNGSSYNSPLHF.

The chain is built from TRBV24-1 and TRBJ1-2; D might be TRBD1 (6 bases). The CDR3 spans 15 residues. Germline lookup yields CDR1 KGHDR and CDR2 SFDVKD. V was cut by 4 bases and J by 1 base, with 12 bases left in between. CDR3 in amino acids: CATSDTDRNNYGYTF. In nucleotides, the CDR3 is TGTGCCACCAGTGACACCGACAGGAATAACTATGGCTACACCTTC.

This chain uses TRBV29-1 with TRBJ1-2; no clear D. V shed 3 bases and J shed 4 bases, with 6 bases lying between them. The CDR3 sequence is 11 residues long. Germline V gene data show CDR1 as SQVTM and CDR2 as ANQGSEA. The CDR3 spells CSVDPGYGYTF. CDR3 DNA: TGCAGCGTTGATCCGGGCTATGGCTACACCTTC.

V and J are TRBV6-2 or TRBV6-3 and TRBJ2-5; a possible D gene is TRBD2 (6 bases). Germline CDR1 MNHEY, CDR2 SVGEGT. With 6 bases removed from V and 7 bases from J, the gap between germline ends came to 15 bases. CDR3 length equals 13 residues. CDR3 sequence reads: CASSPGTPRTQYF. The CDR3 DNA sequence: TGTGCCAGCAGCCCAGGGACTCCTCGGACCCAGTACTTC.

This sequence joins TRBV19 and TRBJ2-7; 13 bases line up with TRBD2. Per germline, CDR1 LNHDA and CDR2 SQIVND (reference sequence). J gave up 9 bases and V 5 bases, and 7 bases lay outside the gene matches. The CDR3 covers 14 residues. This CDR3 is CASSPGLAGSTQYF. CDR3 sequence (DNA): TGTGCCAGTAGTCCGGGACTAGCGGGATCCACGCAGTACTTC.

The chain is built from TRBV27 and TRBJ2-7; 8 bases are shared with TRBD1. V was pared by 2 bases and J by 2 bases, with 2 bases of the junction left unmatched. From germline, CDR1 is MNHEY and CDR2 SMNVEV (reference sequence). This CDR3 is 14 amino acids long. CDR3 in amino acids: CASSLRGQAYEQYF. The DNA of the CDR3 is TGTGCCAGCAGTTTAAGGGGACAGGCCTACGAGCAGTACTTC.

The chain employs TRBV4-2 and TRBJ1-2; TRBD1 agrees at 9 bases. The length of the CDR3 is 15 residues. Trimming at V came to 4 bases and at J to 1 base, leaving 4 bases not matched to a gene. Germline V gene sequence: CDR1 LGHNA, CDR2 YNFKEQ. The CDR3 sequence is CASSRTTGGNYGYTF. CDR3 DNA: TGTGCCAGCAGCCGCACGACAGGGGGTAACTATGGCTACACCTTC.

The chain couples TRBV11-2 to TRBJ1-3; D gene uncertain. The germline V gene has CDR1 SGHAT and CDR2 FQNNGV. V lost 5 bases to trimming and J lost 1 base, with 12 bases between them. The CDR3 runs 15 residues. This CDR3 is CASSPTRPSGNTIYF. CDR3 sequence (DNA): TGTGCCAGCAGCCCGACTCGGCCTTCTGGAAACACCATATATTTT.

The chain recombines TRBV7-9 with TRBJ1-1, with D possibly TRBD1 on 5 matching bases. Germline V gives CDR1 SEHNR, CDR2 FQNEAQ (reference sequence). The CDR3 is 14 amino acids. Trimming left V 3 bases short and J 4 bases short, with 12 bases between. This chain's CDR3 is CASSLKSGFTEAFF. The CDR3 nucleotides are TGTGCCAGCAGCTTGAAATCAGGGTTCACTGAAGCTTTCTTT.

The genes are TRBV5-1 and TRBJ2-3, with TRBD2 identical over 8 bases. The CDR3 is 13 residues long. Per germline, CDR1 SGHRS and CDR2 YFSETQ. With 3 bases clipped from V and 14 bases from J, the junction kept 11 bases outside the gene matches. In DNA form, the CDR3 reads TGCGCCAGCAGCTGGGCCGGAGCGGGAGAAATGTATTTT. It codes for CASSWAGAGEMYF.

V usage is TRBV2 and J usage is TRBJ2-7; 8 nucleotides agree with TRBD1. Germline assignment: CDR1 SNHLY and CDR2 FYNNEI. This CDR3 has 14 amino acids. V gave up 9 bases and J gave up 0 bases; unmatched junction bases: 7. In nucleotides, the CDR3 is TGTGCCAGTCAGACGGACAGGGCCTCCTACGAGCAGTACTTC. It translates to CASQTDRASYEQYF.

The chain joins TRBV4-2 to TRBJ2-2; the D gene is possibly TRBD2 (7 bases). This CDR3 has 16 residues. Germline CDR1 reads LGHNA; CDR2 reads YNFKEQ. Deletions cut 3 bases from V and 1 base from J, with 12 bases between. CDR3 nucleotides: TGTGCCAGCAGCCAGGAGGGAGGGGGGAACACCGGGGAGCTGTTTTTT. Its protein is CASSQEGGGNTGELFF.